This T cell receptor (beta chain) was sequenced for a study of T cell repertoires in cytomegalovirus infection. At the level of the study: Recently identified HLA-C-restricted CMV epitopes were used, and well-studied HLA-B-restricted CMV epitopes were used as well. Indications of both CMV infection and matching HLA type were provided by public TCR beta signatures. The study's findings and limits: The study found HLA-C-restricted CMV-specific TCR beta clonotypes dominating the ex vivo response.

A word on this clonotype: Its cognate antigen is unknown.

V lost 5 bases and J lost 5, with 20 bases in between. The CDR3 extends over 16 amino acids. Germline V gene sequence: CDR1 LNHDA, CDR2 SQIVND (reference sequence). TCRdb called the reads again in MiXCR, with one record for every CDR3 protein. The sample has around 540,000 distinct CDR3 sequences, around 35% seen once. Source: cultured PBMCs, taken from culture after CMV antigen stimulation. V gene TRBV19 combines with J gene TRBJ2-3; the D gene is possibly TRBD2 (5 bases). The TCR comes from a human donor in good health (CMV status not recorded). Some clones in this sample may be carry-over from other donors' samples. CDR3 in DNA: TGTGCCAGTAGTCCCCGGGGTTGGCCGGTGGGAGATACGCAGTATTTT. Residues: CASSPRGWPVGDTQYF.